This entry lists 23 T cell receptor beta chains sequenced from one sample in a study of early T cells in non-severe SARS-CoV-2 infection. MiXCR, run by TCRdb on the 5' RACE reads, gives a single entry per CDR3 protein. The profile shows tens of thousands of distinct CDR3 sequences, 12% of them singletons. The sequencing sample was made of whole blood. Receptors were obtained from an adult who was a healthcare worker with PCR-confirmed SARS-CoV-2 infection or an uninfected control (not recorded which).

This chain connects TRBV27 to TRBJ2-7; D tentatively fits TRBD1 or TRBD2 (5 bases each). CDR3 size: 13 residues. V was shortened by 5 bases and J by 2 bases, with 10 bases between the two germline ends. The germline V gene encodes CDR1 MNHEY and CDR2 SMNVEV (reference sequence). In DNA form, the CDR3 reads TGTGCCAGCAGTCAGGGACGGGCCTACGAGCAGTACTTC. It yields the protein CASSQGRAYEQYF.

This clonotype showed up many times. The rearrangement links TRBV12-3 or TRBV12-4 to TRBJ1-1; D ambiguous. CDR3 length: 12 amino acids. Trimming removed 0 bases at V and 5 bases at J, with 4 bases between. Here the CDR3 reads CASSLAETEAFF. CDR3 bases: TGTGCCAGCAGTTTAGCAGAAACTGAAGCTTTCTTT.

This clonotype was counted only a few times. The genes are TRBV6-5 and TRBJ1-6, with 8 bases matching TRBD1. The length of the CDR3 is 15 residues. CDR1 MNHEY and CDR2 SVGAGI come from the germline V gene. V was pared by 6 bases and J by 6 bases, with 7 bases of the junction left unmatched. DNA of the CDR3: TGTGCCAGCAGCAAAACCACAGGGGGTAATTCACCCCTCCACTTT. This codes for CASSKTTGGNSPLHF.

This clonotype has at least ten counts. The chain's CDR3 is CASTNPVVPSGSYNEQFF. In nucleotides, the CDR3 is TGTGCCAGTACCAACCCCGTGGTCCCTAGCGGATCCTACAATGAGCAGTTCTTC. The chain combines TRBV19 with TRBJ2-1; 7 bases are a match to TRBD2. With 7 bases clipped from V and 1 base from J, the junction kept 16 bases outside the gene matches. The germline V gene has CDR1 LNHDA and CDR2 SQIVND (reference sequence). The CDR3 sequence is 18 residues long. Full variable domain (missing parts from reference TRBV19 and TRBJ2-1): DGGITQSPKYLFRKEGQNVTLSCEQNLNHDAMYWYRQDPGQGLRLIYYSQIVNDFQKGDIAEGYSVSREKKESFPLTVTSAQKNPTAFYLCASTNPVVPSGSYNEQFFGPGTRLTVL.

This clonotype occurred many times. The V and J genes are TRBV20-1 and TRBJ2-1; D is uncertain. CDR1 and CDR2 (germline): DFQATT, SNEGSKA (reference sequence). The V gene lost 5 bases and the J gene lost 9 bases, with 20 bases spanning the gap. This CDR3 comprises 14 residues. Here the CDR3 reads CSAPPQRMLGEQFF. For the CDR3, the DNA is TGCAGTGCTCCCCCCCAGCGCATGCTAGGTGAGCAGTTCTTC.

This clonotype was seen at least ten times. The chain links TRBV5-1 to TRBJ2-3; possible D gene TRBD1, 6 bases. The CDR3 totals 14 residues. From germline, CDR1 is SGHRS and CDR2 YFSETQ. Trimming pared 4 bases from V and 0 bases from J, leaving 9 bases between. This CDR3 is CASSKGQSTDTQYF. CDR3 sequence (DNA): TGCGCCAGCAGCAAAGGACAGAGCACAGATACGCAGTATTTT.

This clonotype was seen ten or more times. V is TRBV18 and J is TRBJ1-1; D possibly corresponds to TRBD1 (5 bases). CDR1 and CDR2 (germline): KGHSH, LQKENI. The V gene lost 3 bases and the J gene lost 5 bases, with 13 bases spanning the gap. The CDR3 runs 14 residues. The CDR3 DNA sequence: TGTGCCAGCTCACCCTGGGGGGTGTGGACTGAAGCTTTCTTT. It yields the protein CASSPWGVWTEAFF.

This clonotype was seen repeatedly, ten times or more. The chain recombines TRBV7-8 with TRBJ2-5; 7 bases agree with TRBD2. The germline V gene encodes CDR1 SGHVS and CDR2 FQNEAQ. This CDR3 is 14 amino acids long. With V trimmed by 8 bases and J by 3 bases, 9 bases remained unmatched. The DNA of the CDR3 is TGTGCCAGCGCCCCAGTCGCGGGAGAAGAGACCCAGTACTTC. This sequence encodes CASAPVAGEETQYF.

In its sample, this clonotype was seen many times. The CDR3 here is CSARDLGVGETQYF. CDR3 nucleotide sequence: TGCAGTGCTAGAGATCTCGGGGTGGGAGAGACCCAGTACTTC. This chain uses TRBV20-1 with TRBJ2-5; D possibly corresponds to TRBD2 (5 bases). This CDR3 spans 14 amino acids. V dropped 0 bases and J dropped 4 bases, with 12 bases sitting between them. Germline V CDR1 and CDR2: DFQATT, SNEGSKA (reference sequence).

The chain links TRBV4-1 to TRBJ2-1; D is ambiguous. Trimming left V 3 bases short and J 2 bases short, with 14 bases between. Looked up from germline, CDR1 is MGHRA and CDR2 is YSYEKL. The CDR3 runs to 16 residues. CDR3 region: CASSQPLSAPYNEQFF. CDR3 DNA: TGCGCCAGCAGCCAGCCCCTTTCGGCCCCCTACAATGAGCAGTTCTTC.

The chain uses TRBV19 and TRBJ2-5, with D possibly TRBD1 on 6 matching bases. This CDR3 has 10 amino acids. Trimming cost V 7 bases and J 12 bases, with 12 bases left between them. Germline V CDR1 and CDR2: LNHDA, SQIVND (reference sequence). In nucleotides, the CDR3 is TGTGCCAGTATCGGAACAGGGAAGTACTTC. Residues: CASIGTGKYF.

This clonotype was detected ten times or more. This chain links TRBV7-8 with TRBJ2-3; 8 nucleotides line up with TRBD2. Trimming removed 4 bases from V and 3 bases from J; junction bases left unmatched: 9. Per germline, CDR1 SGHVS and CDR2 FQNEAQ. The CDR3 consists of 16 residues. As DNA, the CDR3 is TGTGCCAGCAGCTGGACGAGCGGGAGTTTAACAGATACGCAGTATTTT. This encodes CASSWTSGSLTDTQYF. The variable domain in full, completed from reference TRBV7-8 and TRBJ2-3, reads GAGVSQSPRYKVAKRGQDVALRCDPISGHVSLFWYQQALGQGPEFLTYFQNEAQLDKSGLPSDRFFAERPEGSVSTLKIQRTQQEDSAVYLCASSWTSGSLTDTQYFGPGTRLTVL.

This clonotype was detected ten times or more. V and J are TRBV9 and TRBJ1-1, with TRBD1 as a possible D gene (6 bases). Germline-derived CDR1 and CDR2 are SGDLS and YYNGEE. V was shortened by 4 bases and J by 0 bases, with 10 bases between the two germline ends. The CDR3 has 14 residues. The CDR3 loop is CASSFGTLNTEAFF. The DNA of the CDR3 is TGTGCCAGCAGCTTCGGGACACTGAACACTGAAGCTTTCTTT. Together with reference TRBV9 and TRBJ1-1, the CDR3 gives the full variable domain: DSGVTQTPKHLITATGQRVTLRCSPRSGDLSVYWYQQSLDQGLQFLIQYYNGEERAKGNILERFSAQQFPDLHSELNLSSLELGDSALYFCASSFGTLNTEAFFGQGTRLTVV.

This clonotype was recorded many times. The V gene is TRBV29-1, the J gene TRBJ1-2; no definite D call. CDR3 size: 11 residues. Germline V gives CDR1 SQVTM, CDR2 ANQGSEA. V lost 8 bases and J lost 0, with 7 bases in between. The CDR3 protein is CSLGPNYGYTF. DNA of the CDR3: TGCAGCCTCGGACCTAACTATGGCTACACCTTC. Complete variable domain (other parts from reference TRBV29-1 and TRBJ1-2): SAVISQKPSRDICQRGTSLTIQCQVDSQVTMMFWYRQQPGQSLTLIATANQGSEATYESGFVIDKFPISRPNLTFSTLTVSNMSPEDSSIYLCSLGPNYGYTFGSGTRLTVV.

This clonotype was picked up a small number of times. The V and J genes are TRBV6-5 and TRBJ2-2; TRBD1 agrees at 7 bases. Germline CDR1 reads MNHEY; CDR2 reads SVGAGI. This CDR3 is built from 15 residues. V lost 4 bases, J lost 3 bases, and 5 bases stayed unmatched. CDR3 DNA sequence: TGTGCCAGCAGTTTCGACAGGGTACACACCGGGGAGCTGTTTTTT. It codes for CASSFDRVHTGELFF.

This clonotype has a handful of counts. The V and J genes are TRBV20-1 and TRBJ1-1; D possibly corresponds to TRBD1 (6 bases). V lost 2 bases to trimming and J lost 6 bases, with 13 bases between them. Germline assignment: CDR1 DFQATT and CDR2 SNEGSKA (reference sequence). The CDR3 runs to 13 residues. CDR3 sequence reads: CSARRTVGAEAFF. In DNA, the CDR3 is TGCAGTGCTAGAAGGACAGTTGGCGCTGAAGCTTTCTTT.

In this sample, this clonotype turned up many times. The chain combines TRBV20-1 with TRBJ2-3; 10 positions agree with TRBD2. With V trimmed by 4 bases and J by 2 bases, 3 bases remained unmatched. Germline-derived CDR1 and CDR2 are DFQATT and SNEGSKA (reference sequence). CDR3 length: 14 amino acids. CDR3 coding DNA: TGCAGTGCTACCGGGACTAGCGACACAGATACGCAGTATTTT. This codes for CSATGTSDTDTQYF.

This clonotype was picked up a small number of times. The rearrangement joins TRBV3-1 to TRBJ2-1; maybe TRBD2 (6 bases). Looked up from germline, CDR1 is LGHDT and CDR2 is YNNKEL (reference sequence). CDR3 length: 16 residues. Trimming cost V 0 bases and J 0 bases, with 9 bases left between them. CDR3 in amino acids: CASSQDLGSSYNEQFF. The CDR3 DNA sequence: TGTGCCAGCAGCCAAGATCTCGGGAGCTCCTACAATGAGCAGTTCTTC.

The chain is built from TRBV7-9 and TRBJ2-1; 9 nucleotides align to TRBD2. The CDR3 runs 15 residues. V dropped 1 base and J dropped 6; count of bases not matched to a gene: 4. Per germline, CDR1 SEHNR and CDR2 FQNEAQ (reference sequence). CDR3 residues: CASSLVAGGGNEQFF. As DNA, the CDR3 is TGTGCCAGCAGCTTAGTTGCGGGAGGGGGCAATGAGCAGTTCTTC.

This clonotype was detected only a few times. The gene calls are TRBV20-1 and TRBJ1-5; D unclear. V was pared by 6 bases and J by 0 bases, with 9 bases between. The CDR3 runs 13 residues. Germline CDR1 is DFQATT and CDR2 is SNEGSKA (reference sequence). The CDR3 DNA reads TGCAGTGCCCAACCTGATAGCAATCAGCCCCAGCATTTT. Translated, it gives CSAQPDSNQPQHF.

This clonotype was counted ten times or more. The CDR3 region is CASSPWTSGRTDTQYF. CDR3 nucleotide sequence: TGTGCCAGCAGTCCATGGACTAGCGGGAGGACAGATACGCAGTATTTT. The rearrangement uses TRBV28 and TRBJ2-3; TRBD2 aligns across 14 bases. The germline gives CDR1 MDHEN, CDR2 SYDVKM. The J segment lost 3 bases and the V segment lost 5 bases, leaving 4 bases of the junction unmatched. CDR3 length equals 16 residues.

This chain connects TRBV29-1 to TRBJ1-1; the D gene is possibly TRBD1 (5 bases). V lost 8 bases to trimming and J lost 3 bases, with 19 bases between them. This CDR3 has 14 residues. Germline CDR1 reads SQVTM; CDR2 reads ANQGSEA. Here the CDR3 DNA reads TGCAGCTCGAAGACGGCGGGGCGAGACACTGAAGCTTTCTTT. Amino acids: CSSKTAGRDTEAFF.

This clonotype was counted many times. The V and J genes are TRBV20-1 and TRBJ1-1, with 9 bases fitting TRBD1. From germline, CDR1 is DFQATT and CDR2 SNEGSKA (reference sequence). The CDR3 covers 15 residues. The V and J ends lost 0 bases and 4 bases, in that order; junction bases with no gene match: 6. The CDR3 bases are TGCAGTGCTAGAGACGGGACAGGGTCGTCCACTGAAGCTTTCTTT. The encoded protein is CSARDGTGSSTEAFF.